Listed here are 21 T cell receptor beta chains from one sample, sequenced in a study of OX40 agonist ivuxolimab in advanced cancers. Generated by immunoSEQ multiplex PCR, the TCRdb table keeps only in-frame clones and is missing some. Counted here are some 100,000 clones, about 85% occurring once; the ten biggest clones make up 1.1%. The specimen comprised CD4+ or CD8+ T cells sorted from blood, sampled in a trial of the OX40 agonist ivuxolimab. The receptors originated from an adult with an advanced solid tumor such as melanoma, head and neck, liver or kidney cancer.

The CDR3 DNA is TGTGCCAGCAGCTCCCGACAGGGCAGGCAGTTCTTC. Translated, it gives CASSSRQGRQFF. The chain employs TRBV5-6 and TRBJ2-1, with 7 bases identical to TRBD1. The ends lost 3 bases at V and 12 bases at J; junction bases unmatched: 6. The CDR3 is 12 amino acids. From germline, CDR1 is SGHDT and CDR2 YYEEEE.

This clone was observed a single time. This chain links TRBV5-5 with TRBJ1-3; no definite D call. Germline-derived CDR1 and CDR2 are SGHKS and YYEKEE (reference sequence). V was shortened by 0 bases and J by 0 bases, with 7 bases between the two germline ends. This CDR3 has 15 amino acids. CDR3 amino acids: CASSLEASSGNTIYF. CDR3 in DNA: TGTGCCAGCAGCTTGGAGGCGAGCTCTGGAAACACCATATATTTT.

The J gene is TRBJ2-2, the V gene TRBV28, with 11 positions matching TRBD2. The V segment lost 8 bases and the J segment 5 bases; nucleotides outside the gene matches: 4. This CDR3 comprises 14 residues. Germline values: CDR1 MDHEN, CDR2 SYDVKM. The CDR3: CASGGLAGTGELFF. CDR3 bases: TGTGCCAGCGGAGGACTAGCGGGTACCGGGGAGCTGTTTTTT.

The chain recombines TRBV28 with TRBJ1-5; perhaps TRBD1 as D (6 bases). V was trimmed by 5 bases and J by 0 bases, leaving 11 bases between them. CDR1 and CDR2 from the germline V gene are MDHEN and SYDVKM. This CDR3 region has 15 residues. CDR3 in amino acids: CASSQGLNSNQPQHF. The CDR3 DNA sequence: TGTGCCAGCAGTCAGGGGCTGAATAGCAATCAGCCCCAGCATTTT.

The rearrangement joins TRBV7-3 to TRBJ2-2; TRBD1 aligns across 8 bases. Germline trimming cut 4 bases from V and 10 bases from J; bases unmatched to any gene: 5. Germline-derived CDR1 and CDR2 are SGHTA and FQGTGA. The CDR3 spans 13 residues. Written as DNA, the CDR3 is TGTGCCAGCAGCTCTCAGGGGGCGGAGGAGCTGTTTTTT. It codes for CASSSQGAEELFF.

This clone has only a few counts. The V call is TRBV19, the J call TRBJ1-2, with TRBD1 matching over 7 bases. The CDR3 extends over 13 amino acids. Losses at the gene ends were 5 bases for V and 7 bases for J; bases not matched to a gene: 7. Germline lookup yields CDR1 LNHDA and CDR2 SQIVND (reference sequence). Here the CDR3 DNA reads TGTGCCAGTAGTGCACAGGGGCAGGGTGGCTACACCTTC. This sequence encodes CASSAQGQGGYTF.

This clone was counted once. The chain recombines TRBV11-2 with TRBJ2-3, with 9 nucleotides matching TRBD2. The CDR3 loop spans 17 amino acids. Germline V gene sequence: CDR1 SGHAT, CDR2 FQNNGV. V was clipped by 0 bases and J by 4 bases; unmatched bases: 8. In DNA, the CDR3 is TGTGCCAGCAGCTTAGACAAGACTAGCGGTGCGTCAGATACGCAGTATTTT. Translated: CASSLDKTSGASDTQYF.

This chain connects TRBV5-1 to TRBJ2-1; D gene uncertain. CDR1 is SGHRS and CDR2 is YFSETQ in the germline V gene. Trimming took 0 bases from V and 10 from J, leaving 14 bases between them. This CDR3 spans 14 amino acids. The CDR3, as DNA: TGCGCCAGCAGCTTGGTCCGAACCCGTGGGGAGCAGTTCTTC. Residues: CASSLVRTRGEQFF.

The V gene is TRBV28, the J gene TRBJ2-5; D is ambiguous. There are 15 residues in the CDR3. Germline V lookup: CDR1 MDHEN, CDR2 SYDVKM. V lost 7 bases and J 1 base, leaving 16 bases between the germline ends. This CDR3 is CASTPGAIPQETQYF. In DNA form, the CDR3 reads TGTGCCAGCACTCCCGGTGCCATACCCCAAGAGACCCAGTACTTC.

The chain uses TRBV19 and TRBJ2-3, with 9 bases aligning to TRBD1. The CDR3 totals 15 residues. Germline V gene data show CDR1 as LNHDA and CDR2 as SQIVND (reference sequence). Germline trimming cut 6 bases from V and 3 bases from J; bases unmatched to any gene: 7. This CDR3 is CASRRPGQGTDTQYF. The CDR3 nucleotides read TGTGCCAGTAGGCGCCCGGGACAGGGAACAGATACGCAGTATTTT.

The V gene is TRBV25-1, the J gene TRBJ1-2; D unresolved. The length of the CDR3 is 13 residues. The germline V and J ends were trimmed by 1 base and 6 bases, with 9 bases remaining between them. Germline loops: CDR1 MGHDK, CDR2 SYGVNS. DNA of the CDR3: TGTGCCAGCAGTGAATTTGAAATGGATGGCTACACCTTC. It specifies CASSEFEMDGYTF.

V and J are TRBV20-1 and TRBJ2-3; D remains ambiguous. The CDR3 totals 11 residues. Trimming removed 0 bases from V and 7 bases from J, with 5 bases in between. Germline V gene data show CDR1 as DFQATT and CDR2 as SNEGSKA (reference sequence). CDR3 in amino acids: CSAREVYTQYF. In nucleotides, the CDR3 is TGCAGTGCTAGAGAGGTTTATACGCAGTATTTT.

The gene calls are TRBV6-1 and TRBJ2-7; 8 nucleotides match TRBD1. This CDR3 spans 14 amino acids. Germline lookup yields CDR1 MNHNS and CDR2 SASEGT. V gave up 4 bases and J gave up 3 bases; unmatched junction bases: 5. The CDR3 DNA follows: TGTGCCAGCAGTGGACAGGGGATCGGCTACGAGCAGTACGTC. Amino acids: CASSGQGIGYEQYV.

This clone was found once. V usage is TRBV7-5 and J usage is TRBJ2-5. TRBV7-5 is tagged as a pseudogene. The CDR3 sequence is 13 residues long. The CDR3 bases are TGTGCCAGAAGCTTAATGGGGGAAGAGACCCAGTACTTC. It is translated as CARSLMGEETQYF.

V gene TRBV4-2 combines with J gene TRBJ1-1, with 9 bases identical to TRBD1. Germline trimming cut 1 base from V and 10 bases from J; bases unmatched to any gene: 4. The germline V gene has CDR1 LGHNA and CDR2 YNFKEQ. The CDR3 is 13 residues long. CDR3 residues: CASSQAPGQGAFF. Written as DNA, the CDR3 is TGTGCCAGCAGCCAAGCCCCGGGACAGGGAGCTTTCTTT.

This clone was found a few times. V gene TRBV6-5 combines with J gene TRBJ1-1; 7 nucleotides line up with TRBD1. The V gene's germline CDR1 is MNHEY and CDR2 SVGAGI. Trimming at V came to 6 bases and at J to 5 bases, leaving 6 bases not matched to a gene. The CDR3 contains 13 residues. DNA for the CDR3: TGTGCCAGCAGCCTCAGGGGGAGGACTGAAGCTTTCTTT. Its translation is CASSLRGRTEAFF.

This clone was counted between two and nine times. The chain combines TRBV19 with TRBJ2-1; 7 bases are shared with TRBD1. The CDR3 is 14 residues long. Trimming at V came to 4 bases and at J to 8 bases, leaving 8 bases not matched to a gene. Germline V gives CDR1 LNHDA, CDR2 SQIVND (reference sequence). CDR3 bases: TGTGCCAGTAGTACGCTTGACAGGGTCTATGAGCAGTTCTTC. It codes for CASSTLDRVYEQFF.

This clone has only a few counts. The V gene is TRBV29-1, the J gene TRBJ2-3; TRBD1 might be the D (5 bases). V was shortened by 3 bases and J by 2 bases, with 9 bases between the two germline ends. CDR3 length: 13 residues. Germline V lookup: CDR1 SQVTM, CDR2 ANQGSEA. This CDR3 is CSVESGSTDTQYF. CDR3 in DNA: TGCAGCGTTGAGTCAGGGTCCACAGATACGCAGTATTTT.

Worth noting for this clone: In the same sample, other DNA sequences code for this CDR3. The rearrangement joins TRBV5-1 to TRBJ1-5; D is unresolved. CDR1 and CDR2 (germline): SGHRS, YFSETQ. The CDR3 runs to 13 residues. V was trimmed by 2 bases and J by 4 bases, leaving 7 bases between them. The CDR3 DNA reads as TGCGCCAGCAGCTTCGGCCCTAATCAGCCCCAGCATTTT. As protein: CASSFGPNQPQHF.

The chain links TRBV6-5 to TRBJ1-2, with D tentatively TRBD1 (6 bases). This CDR3 region has 13 residues. Germline V CDR1 and CDR2: MNHEY, SVGAGI. V was pared by 5 bases and J by 8 bases, with 15 bases between. CDR3: CASSRQRGVGYTF. CDR3 sequence (DNA): TGTGCCAGCAGTCGTCAAAGGGGGGTCGGCTACACCTTC.

This sequence joins TRBV28 and TRBJ1-4; perhaps TRBD1 as D (5 bases). V was pared by 11 bases and J by 3 bases, with 22 bases between. The CDR3 has 16 residues. In germline, CDR1 is MDHEN, CDR2 SYDVKM. The CDR3 reads CAHQIGGLPSNEKLFF. CDR3 DNA sequence: TGTGCCCACCAAATTGGGGGGTTGCCGTCTAATGAAAAACTGTTTTTT.